The 15 T cell receptor beta chains below were found in one sample sequenced in a study of T cells after yellow fever vaccination (dated by TCRdb to the late 2010s). The library was prepared using 5' RACE. Instrument on record: Illumina HiSeq 2500. The public reads were quality trimmed at Q25 with fastp and then assembled into clones with MiXCR by TCRdb, keeping productive beta chains. All rows with the same CDR3 protein become a single entry with the most common DNA and genes. The sample table shows about 400,000 distinct CDR3 sequences, and 9.5% to 13% are seen once. The ten most abundant clones make up around 18% of the sample. The treatment or condition label here, explained by the study, means: live attenuated yellow fever vaccine strain. The sample was PBMCs, taken on the day of the first yellow fever vaccination. Receptors originate from a man in his late teens or twenties who received the YFV17D yellow fever vaccine.

This chain links TRBV6-1 with TRBJ2-3; D remains ambiguous. V lost 6 bases and J 2 bases, leaving 15 bases between the germline ends. The CDR3 runs 15 residues. Germline V lookup: CDR1 MNHNS, CDR2 SASEGT. The CDR3 loop reads CASSLRNPITDTQYF. In nucleotides, the CDR3 is TGTGCCAGCAGCCTGAGGAACCCGATCACAGATACGCAGTATTTT.

This clonotype was seen at least ten times. The J gene is TRBJ1-6, the V gene TRBV4-3; TRBD1 might be the D (6 bases). The CDR3 has 15 residues. CDR1 LGHNA and CDR2 YSLEER come from the germline V gene. The V end was cut by 2 bases, the J end by 6 bases, with 11 bases between. This CDR3 reads CASSQTGTSNSPLHF. CDR3 nucleotide sequence: TGCGCCAGCAGCCAAACCGGGACAAGTAATTCACCCCTCCACTTT.

This clonotype was seen more than once but under ten times. The rearrangement uses TRBV4-2 and TRBJ2-3, with 8 bases lining up with TRBD2. CDR1 is LGHNA and CDR2 is YNFKEQ in the germline V gene. The CDR3 sequence is 17 residues long. With 2 bases clipped from V and 1 base from J, the junction kept 8 bases outside the gene matches. The chain's CDR3 is CASSQRQTGGGTDTQYF. Written as DNA, the CDR3 is TGTGCCAGCAGCCAACGTCAAACGGGGGGGGGCACAGATACGCAGTATTTT.

This chain joins TRBV5-4 and TRBJ2-5; the D gene is possibly TRBD2 (7 bases). Germline V gene lookup returns CDR1 SGHNT and CDR2 YYREEE (reference sequence). The CDR3 has 16 amino acids. V was clipped by 0 bases and J by 4 bases, with 16 bases between them. CDR3 in amino acids: CASSLGGGPLGETQYF. In DNA form, the CDR3 reads TGTGCCAGCAGCTTGGGGGGGGGGCCACTGGGAGAGACCCAGTACTTC.

This clonotype was picked up many times. In nucleotides, the CDR3 is TGTGCCAGCAGTTACTCGGAGGGGGGATACAATGAGCAGTTCTTC. Its translation is CASSYSEGGYNEQFF. This chain links TRBV6-5 with TRBJ2-1; the D call may be TRBD1 or TRBD2 (6 bases each). The ends were cut back, 0 bases at V and 4 bases at J, with 10 bases in the middle. Germline V CDR1 and CDR2: MNHEY, SVGAGI. This CDR3 has 15 amino acids.

CDR3 sequence reads: CASSLGAATNTGELFF. In DNA form, the CDR3 reads TGCGCCAGCAGCCTCGGGGCGGCTACGAACACCGGGGAGCTGTTTTTT. The chain employs TRBV5-1 and TRBJ2-2; perhaps D is TRBD1 or TRBD2 (5 bases each). This CDR3 comprises 16 residues. The V gene lost 4 bases and the J gene lost 0 bases, with 13 bases spanning the gap. Germline V gives CDR1 SGHRS, CDR2 YFSETQ.

CDR3 DNA sequence: TGTGCCAGCAGCCTACGACTAGATGGGTACAATGAGCAGTTCTTC. Protein sequence: CASSLRLDGYNEQFF. The V and J genes are TRBV9 and TRBJ2-1, with D tentatively TRBD2 (6 bases). The CDR3 runs 15 residues. Looked up from germline, CDR1 is SGDLS and CDR2 is YYNGEE. V dropped 4 bases and J dropped 4 bases, with 15 bases sitting between them.

At least ten counts were recorded for this clonotype. The rearrangement uses TRBV11-2 and TRBJ2-7, with 10 bases that match TRBD1. Trimming cost V 7 bases and J 4 bases; bases outside gene matches: 10. Germline loops: CDR1 SGHAT, CDR2 FQNNGV. There are 15 residues in the CDR3. Written as DNA, the CDR3 is TGTGCCAGCACCAACCGAGGACAGGGGGAATACGAGCAGTACTTC. This sequence encodes CASTNRGQGEYEQYF.

This clonotype was seen at least ten times. This chain links TRBV4-2 with TRBJ2-7; tentatively, D is TRBD1 (6 bases). V lost 4 bases and J lost 2, with 12 bases in between. Germline CDR1 is LGHNA and CDR2 is YNFKEQ. The CDR3 contains 14 residues. The CDR3 DNA sequence: TGTGCCAGCAGCCCTCAGGGGACCACCTACGAGCAGTACTTC. Translated: CASSPQGTTYEQYF.

The chain joins TRBV20-1 to TRBJ2-7; the match to TRBD1 covers 7 bases. Germline CDR1 and CDR2: DFQATT and SNEGSKA (reference sequence). The CDR3 spans 13 residues. The J segment lost 0 bases and the V segment lost 5 bases, leaving 4 bases of the junction unmatched. The CDR3: CSAVTGSSYEQYF. The CDR3 DNA sequence: TGCAGTGCTGTGACAGGGAGCTCCTACGAGCAGTACTTC.

The chain couples TRBV5-1 to TRBJ1-5, with unresolved D. CDR3 length: 14 residues. Deletions cut 0 bases from V and 8 bases from J, with 12 bases between. Looked up from germline, CDR1 is SGHRS and CDR2 is YFSETQ. The CDR3 here is CASSLASPAEPQHF. CDR3 DNA: TGCGCCAGCAGCTTGGCCTCCCCGGCGGAGCCCCAGCATTTT.

This clonotype was recorded a few times. The J gene is TRBJ1-2, the V gene TRBV4-2; 8 bases align to TRBD1. J gave up 8 bases and V 1 base, and 6 bases lay outside the gene matches. Germline V CDR1 and CDR2: LGHNA, YNFKEQ. This CDR3 is built from 14 residues. This chain's CDR3 is CASSQARQGSGYTF. The CDR3, as DNA: TGTGCCAGCAGCCAAGCCCGACAGGGGAGCGGCTACACCTTC.

This clonotype was counted between two and nine times. The rearrangement uses TRBV5-6 and TRBJ1-1, with a tentative D call TRBD1 (6 bases). This CDR3 is 16 amino acids long. Trimming shortened V by 0 bases and J by 1 base, and 13 bases separated the two germline ends. The germline V gene has CDR1 SGHDT and CDR2 YYEEEE. CDR3 region: CASSLEGGRRNTEAFF. CDR3 DNA: TGTGCCAGCAGCTTGGAGGGGGGCAGGCGGAACACTGAAGCTTTCTTT.

This clonotype was seen a handful of times. J is TRBJ2-2 and V is TRBV10-3; perhaps TRBD1 as D (5 bases). Trimming left V 4 bases short and J 4 bases short, with 13 bases between. The CDR3 length is 15 residues. Looked up from germline, CDR1 is ENHRY and CDR2 is SYGVKD. In DNA form, the CDR3 reads TGTGCCATCAGTGGGGAAGGGGTCATCACCGGGGAGCTGTTTTTT. Protein: CAISGEGVITGELFF.

This clonotype showed up just once. The chain employs TRBV24-1 and TRBJ2-1; 13 nucleotides align to TRBD2. Germline assignment: CDR1 KGHDR and CDR2 SFDVKD. Unmatched junction bases numbered 6, after V lost 5 bases and J lost 9 bases. The CDR3 is made up of 15 amino acids. As DNA, the CDR3 is TGTGCCACCAGTGTCGGGGGACTAGCGGGGCTTGAGCAGTTCTTC. Amino acids: CATSVGGLAGLEQFF.